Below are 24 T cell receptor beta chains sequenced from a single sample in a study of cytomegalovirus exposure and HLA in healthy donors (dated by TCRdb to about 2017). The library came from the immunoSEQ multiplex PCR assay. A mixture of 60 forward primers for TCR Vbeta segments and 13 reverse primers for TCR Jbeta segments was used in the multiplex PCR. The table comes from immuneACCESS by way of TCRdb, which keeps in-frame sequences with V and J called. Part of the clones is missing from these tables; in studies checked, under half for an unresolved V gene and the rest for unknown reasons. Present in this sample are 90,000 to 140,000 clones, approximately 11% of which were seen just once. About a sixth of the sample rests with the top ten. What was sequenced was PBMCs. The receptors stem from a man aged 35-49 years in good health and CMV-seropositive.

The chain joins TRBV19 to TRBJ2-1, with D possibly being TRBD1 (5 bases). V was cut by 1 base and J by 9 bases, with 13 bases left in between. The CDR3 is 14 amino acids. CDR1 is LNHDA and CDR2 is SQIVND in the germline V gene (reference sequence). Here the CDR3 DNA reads TGTGCCAGTAGTATAGGGTCGAATAGGGGTGAGCAGTTCTTC. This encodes CASSIGSNRGEQFF.

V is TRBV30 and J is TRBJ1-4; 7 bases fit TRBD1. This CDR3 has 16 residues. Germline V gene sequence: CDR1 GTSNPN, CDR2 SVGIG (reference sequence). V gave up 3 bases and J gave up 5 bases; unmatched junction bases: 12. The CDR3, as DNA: TGTGCCTGGAGCCTGAATTTGGGACAGCCAAATGAAAAACTGTTTTTT. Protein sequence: CAWSLNLGQPNEKLFF.

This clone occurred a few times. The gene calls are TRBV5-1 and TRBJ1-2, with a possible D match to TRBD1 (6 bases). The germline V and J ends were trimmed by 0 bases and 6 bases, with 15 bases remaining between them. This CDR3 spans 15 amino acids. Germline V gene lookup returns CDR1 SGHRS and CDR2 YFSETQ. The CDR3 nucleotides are TGCGCCAGCAGCTTGGGTCGGGGGGCCGCCGATGGCTACACCTTC. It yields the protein CASSLGRGAADGYTF.

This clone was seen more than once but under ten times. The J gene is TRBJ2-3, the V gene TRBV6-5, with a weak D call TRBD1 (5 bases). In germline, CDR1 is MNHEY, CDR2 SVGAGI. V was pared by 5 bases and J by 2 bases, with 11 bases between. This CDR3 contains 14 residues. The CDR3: CASSTGHHTDTQYF. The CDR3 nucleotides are TGTGCCAGCAGTACCGGACACCACACAGATACGCAGTATTTT.

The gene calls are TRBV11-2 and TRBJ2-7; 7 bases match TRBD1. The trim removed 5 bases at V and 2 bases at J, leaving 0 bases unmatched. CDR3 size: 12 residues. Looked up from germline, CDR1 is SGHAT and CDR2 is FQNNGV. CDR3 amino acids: CASSGTAYEQYF. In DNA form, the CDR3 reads TGTGCCAGCAGCGGGACAGCCTACGAGCAGTACTTC.

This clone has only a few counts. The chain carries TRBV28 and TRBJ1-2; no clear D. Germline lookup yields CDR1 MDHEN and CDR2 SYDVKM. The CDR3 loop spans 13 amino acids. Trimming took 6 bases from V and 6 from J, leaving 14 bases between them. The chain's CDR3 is CASSPIGFDGYTF. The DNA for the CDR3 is TGTGCCAGCAGCCCCATCGGGTTTGATGGCTACACCTTC.

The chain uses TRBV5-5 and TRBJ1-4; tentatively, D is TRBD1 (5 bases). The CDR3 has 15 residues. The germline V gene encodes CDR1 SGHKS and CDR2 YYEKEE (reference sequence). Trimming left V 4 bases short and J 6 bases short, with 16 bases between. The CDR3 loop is CASSPGTGVHEKLFF. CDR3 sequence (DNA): TGTGCCAGCAGCCCGGGCACAGGTGTACATGAAAAACTGTTTTTT.

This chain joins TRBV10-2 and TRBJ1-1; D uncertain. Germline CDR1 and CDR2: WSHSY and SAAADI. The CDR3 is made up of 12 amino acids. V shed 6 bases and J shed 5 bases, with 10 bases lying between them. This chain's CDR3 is CASSVGRTEAFF. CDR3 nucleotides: TGCGCCAGCAGCGTAGGGAGAACTGAAGCTTTCTTT.

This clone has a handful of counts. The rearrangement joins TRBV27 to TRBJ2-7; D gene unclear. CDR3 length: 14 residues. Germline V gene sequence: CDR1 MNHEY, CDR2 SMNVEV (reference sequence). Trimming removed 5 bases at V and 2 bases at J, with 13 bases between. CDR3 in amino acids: CASSPRREAYEQYF. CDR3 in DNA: TGTGCCAGCAGTCCCCGGAGAGAAGCCTACGAGCAGTACTTC.

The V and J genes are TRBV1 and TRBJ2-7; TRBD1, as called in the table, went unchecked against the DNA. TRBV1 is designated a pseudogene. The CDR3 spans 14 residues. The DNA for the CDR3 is TGCACCAGCAGCCAGGGGCGCTACTCCTACGAGCAGTACTTC. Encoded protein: CTSSQGRYSYEQYF.

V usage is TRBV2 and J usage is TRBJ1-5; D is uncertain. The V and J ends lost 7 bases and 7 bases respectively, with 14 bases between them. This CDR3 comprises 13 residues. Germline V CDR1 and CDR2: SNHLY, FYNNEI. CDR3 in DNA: TGTGCCAGCATAGGAGGGATGGAGCAGCCCCAGCATTTT. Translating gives CASIGGMEQPQHF.

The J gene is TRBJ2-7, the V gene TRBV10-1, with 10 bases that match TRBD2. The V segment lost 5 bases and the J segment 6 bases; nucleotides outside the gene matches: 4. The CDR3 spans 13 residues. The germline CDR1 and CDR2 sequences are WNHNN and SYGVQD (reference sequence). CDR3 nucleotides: TGCGCCAGCAGTAGCGGGAGGGCCTCCGAGCAGTACTTC. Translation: CASSSGRASEQYF.

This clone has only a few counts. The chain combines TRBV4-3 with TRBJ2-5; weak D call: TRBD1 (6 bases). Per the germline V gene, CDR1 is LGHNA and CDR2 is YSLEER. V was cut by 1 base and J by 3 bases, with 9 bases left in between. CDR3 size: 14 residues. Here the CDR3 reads CASSQAGAEETQYF. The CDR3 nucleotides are TGCGCCAGCAGCCAAGCAGGGGCGGAAGAGACCCAGTACTTC.

The CDR3 protein is CASSTPGLAGDNEQFF. The CDR3 DNA reads TGTGCCAGTAGTACCCCGGGACTAGCGGGAGACAATGAGCAGTTCTTC. The chain is built from TRBV19 and TRBJ2-1, with 14 bases matching TRBD2. J gave up 5 bases and V 4 bases, and 4 bases lay outside the gene matches. CDR1 is LNHDA and CDR2 is SQIVND in the germline V gene (reference sequence). This CDR3 region has 16 residues.

The CDR3 is CASSELGQGDSGELFF. Here the CDR3 DNA reads TGTGCCAGCAGTGAATTAGGACAGGGTGATTCCGGGGAGCTGTTTTTT. V is TRBV25-1 and J is TRBJ2-2; 8 nucleotides match TRBD1. J was trimmed by 6 bases and V by 1 base; bases with no gene match: 7. Germline V gene sequence: CDR1 MGHDK, CDR2 SYGVNS. The CDR3 length is 16 residues.

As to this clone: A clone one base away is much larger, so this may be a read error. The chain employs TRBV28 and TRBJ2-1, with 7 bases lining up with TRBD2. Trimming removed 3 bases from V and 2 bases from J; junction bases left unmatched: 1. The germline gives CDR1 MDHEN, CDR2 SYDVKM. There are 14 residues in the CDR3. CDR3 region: CASSLGGTYNEQFF. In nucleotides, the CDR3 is TGTGCCAGCAGTTTGGGGGGGACCTACAATGAGCAGTTCTTC.

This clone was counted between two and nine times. The CDR3 is CASSLLDRIYTF. CDR3 in DNA: TGTGCCAGCAGCTTGCTGGACAGGATATACACCTTC. The rearrangement links TRBV5-6 to TRBJ1-2; 7 bases fit TRBD1. The germline gives CDR1 SGHDT, CDR2 YYEEEE. J gave up 11 bases and V 1 base, and 5 bases lay outside the gene matches. The CDR3 has 12 amino acids.

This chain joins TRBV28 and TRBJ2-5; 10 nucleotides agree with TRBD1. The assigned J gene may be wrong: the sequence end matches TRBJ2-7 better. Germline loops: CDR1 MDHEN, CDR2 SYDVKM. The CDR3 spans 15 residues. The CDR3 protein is CASSFSGTGDLEQYF. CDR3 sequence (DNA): TGTGCCAGCAGTTTTTCCGGGACAGGGGATCTCGAGCAGTACTTC.

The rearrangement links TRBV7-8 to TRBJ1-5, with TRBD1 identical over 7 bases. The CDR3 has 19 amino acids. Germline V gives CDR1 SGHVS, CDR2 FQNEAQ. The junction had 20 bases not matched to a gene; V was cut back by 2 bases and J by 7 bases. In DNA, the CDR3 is TGTGCCAGCAGCTTAAGGGCCGGACAGGTCGGCGGTTCGGGGCAGCCCCAGCATTTT. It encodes CASSLRAGQVGGSGQPQHF.

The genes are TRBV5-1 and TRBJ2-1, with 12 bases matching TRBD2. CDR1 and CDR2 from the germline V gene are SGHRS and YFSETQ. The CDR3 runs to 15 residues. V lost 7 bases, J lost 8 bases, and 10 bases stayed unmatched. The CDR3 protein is CASGVGGTSGHEQFF. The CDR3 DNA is TGCGCCAGCGGGGTTGGGGGGACTAGCGGGCATGAGCAGTTCTTC.

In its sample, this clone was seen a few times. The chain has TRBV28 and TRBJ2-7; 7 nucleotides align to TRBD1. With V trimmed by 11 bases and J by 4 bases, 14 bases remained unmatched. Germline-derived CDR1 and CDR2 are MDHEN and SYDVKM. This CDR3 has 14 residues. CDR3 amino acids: CAGQNDRAPYEQYF. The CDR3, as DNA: TGTGCCGGCCAAAACGACAGGGCACCTTACGAGCAGTACTTC.

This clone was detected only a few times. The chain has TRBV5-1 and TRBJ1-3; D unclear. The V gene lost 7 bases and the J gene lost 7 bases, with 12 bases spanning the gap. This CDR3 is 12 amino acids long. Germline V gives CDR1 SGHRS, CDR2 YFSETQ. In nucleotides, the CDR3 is TGCGCCAGCGACTCGGAGCGGAACACCATATATTTT. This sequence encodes CASDSERNTIYF. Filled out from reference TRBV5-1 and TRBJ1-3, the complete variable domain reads KAGVTQTPRYLIKTRGQQVTLSCSPISGHRSVSWYQQTPGQGLQFLFEYFSETQRNKGNFPGRFSGRQFSNSRSEMNVSTLELGDSALYLCASDSERNTIYFGEGSWLTVV.

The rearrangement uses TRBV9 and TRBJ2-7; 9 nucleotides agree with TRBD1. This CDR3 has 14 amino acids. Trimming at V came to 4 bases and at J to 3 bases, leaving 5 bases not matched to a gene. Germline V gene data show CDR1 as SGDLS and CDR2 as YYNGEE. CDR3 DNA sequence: TGTGCCAGCAGCTTCCGGGACAGGGACTACGAGCAGTACTTC. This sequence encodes CASSFRDRDYEQYF.

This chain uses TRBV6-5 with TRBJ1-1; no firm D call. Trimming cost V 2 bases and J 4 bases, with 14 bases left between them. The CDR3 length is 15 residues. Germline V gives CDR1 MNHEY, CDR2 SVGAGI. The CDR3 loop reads CASSYPRGEGTEAFF. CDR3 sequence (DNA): TGTGCCAGCAGTTACCCCCGTGGGGAGGGCACTGAAGCTTTCTTT.